This T cell receptor beta chain was identified during a study of T cell repertoires in cytomegalovirus infection. The wider study: Public TCR beta signatures were indicative of both CMV infection and a matching HLA type. Study-level findings and limits: Of the TCR beta families, the public ones yielded a cumulative frequency that identified carriers of CMV plus the relevant HLA.

TCRdb recomputed calls from the reads with MiXCR, one row per CDR3 protein. The sample shows fewer than 200,000 distinct CDR3 sequences, about 15% of them seen only once. This clonotype was observed a few times. Its antigen is not known. This CDR3 has 15 amino acids. Trimming stripped 0 bases from V and 5 bases from J, with 11 bases between. CDR1 SGHRS and CDR2 YFSETQ come from the germline V gene. Sequencing was performed on PBMCs. The J gene is TRBJ1-4, the V gene TRBV5-1; D remains ambiguous. The clonotype originates from a human donor in good health (CMV status not recorded). Some clones in this sample may be carry-over from other donors' samples. The CDR3: CASSLALSGNEKLFF. The DNA of the CDR3 is TGCGCCAGCAGCTTGGCCCTTTCGGGCAATGAAAAACTGTTTTTT.